The clone carrying this T cell receptor (beta chain) has at least ten counts. The antigen is not known. The TCR beta CDR3 regions underwent amplification from RNA transcripts. HTBI-primed RT-PCR formed the first round, and a multiplex PCR formed the second. Each CDR3 protein gets one entry after TCRdb re-called the multiplex PCR reads with MiXCR. The sample records 580,000 or so distinct CDR3 sequences, less than 45% being singletons. These data originate in a study of Graves' ophthalmopathy and Graves' hyperthyroidism. CDR3 size: 15 residues. Trimming cost V 5 bases and J 4 bases, with 15 bases left between them. Study-level findings and limits: The model flagged ophthalmopathy progression at approximately 66% sensitivity and around 77% specificity. The authors also found most expanded thyroid clonotypes above 0.001 frequency in blood. A 13-signature model separated ophthalmopathy from stable hyperthyroidism, roughly 86% sensitivity, approximately 80% specificity.

The diagnosis was founded upon clinical symptoms, serum thyroxine, TRAb, thyroid ultrasound and orbital computed tomography. The sample comprised peripheral blood or thyroid tissue (not recorded which). The genes are TRBV12-3 or TRBV12-4 and TRBJ1-5, with D maybe TRBD1 (5 bases). The TCR originated in an adult man with Graves' hyperthyroidism. The CDR3 sequence: CASSTRGRVNQPQHF. In DNA form, the CDR3 reads TGTGCCAGCAGTACCCGCGGCAGGGTTAATCAGCCCCAGCATTTT.